The 10 T cell receptor beta chains given below trace back to one sample, sequenced in a study of shared clonotypes between healthy human individuals. Clones were sequenced by immunoSEQ multiplex PCR, and TCRdb holds only the in-frame ones, with some missing. The repertoire holds under 1,900,000 clones, with 98% as singletons. Sequenced: naive CD4+ T cells sorted from blood. Sample subset: CD45RA+ positively selected. The source of these receptors is a man younger than 45 in good health.

The chain recombines TRBV28 with TRBJ2-6, with 12 bases identical to TRBD1. The ends lost 3 bases at V and 4 bases at J; junction bases unmatched: 10. The germline V gene has CDR1 MDHEN and CDR2 SYDVKM. This CDR3 region has 19 residues. In DNA, the CDR3 is TGTGCCAGCAGTTTGAGTCCGGGACAGGGGGCGAGGGGGGCCAACGTCCTGACTTTC. It is translated as CASSLSPGQGARGANVLTF.

J is TRBJ2-6 and V is TRBV6-5, with D perhaps matching TRBD2 (5 bases). The CDR3 is 12 residues long. From germline, CDR1 is MNHEY and CDR2 SVGAGI. Trimming took off 5 bases at V and 10 bases at J, with 9 bases between the two ends. The CDR3 sequence is CASSRPGNVLTF. The CDR3 DNA is TGTGCCAGCAGTAGACCGGGGAACGTCCTGACTTTC.

The rearrangement uses TRBV6-1 and TRBJ2-1; D call uncertain. Germline CDR1 MNHNS, CDR2 SASEGT. Between the trimmed V and J ends, which lost 7 bases and 3 bases, there was a span of 10 bases. The CDR3 sequence is 13 residues long. The CDR3 protein is CASNKRDYNEQFF. CDR3 in DNA: TGTGCCAGCAATAAAAGGGACTACAATGAGCAGTTCTTC.

The chain couples TRBV18 to TRBJ1-3, with D perhaps TRBD1 (6 bases). V lost 4 bases to trimming and J lost 5 bases, with 15 bases between them. Germline CDR1 reads KGHSH; CDR2 reads LQKENI. This CDR3 comprises 15 residues. The CDR3 protein is CASSLGTTDRNTIYF. CDR3 nucleotide sequence: TGTGCCAGCTCACTGGGGACAACGGATAGAAACACCATATATTTT.

The chain recombines TRBV5-1 with TRBJ1-1, with D tentatively TRBD1 (6 bases). The CDR3 loop spans 19 amino acids. V was trimmed by 2 bases and J by 7 bases, leaving 30 bases between them. Germline values: CDR1 SGHRS, CDR2 YFSETQ. The CDR3: CASSFRSGIQASRGGEAFF. CDR3 DNA sequence: TGCGCCAGCAGCTTTCGGTCCGGGATTCAGGCCAGCCGAGGGGGTGAAGCTTTCTTT.

The genes are TRBV7-3 and TRBJ2-1; a weak D match, TRBD2 (6 bases). CDR3 size: 15 residues. V lost 1 base, J lost 7 bases, and 14 bases lay in between. CDR1 and CDR2 from the germline V gene are SGHTA and FQGTGA. The CDR3, as DNA: TGTGCCAGCAGCTTAAGTCCGGGAGCCAGGAATGAGCAGTTCTTC. It yields the protein CASSLSPGARNEQFF.

The chain has TRBV5-4 and TRBJ2-1; D perhaps matches TRBD2 (6 bases). Germline V gene lookup returns CDR1 SGHNT and CDR2 YYREEE (reference sequence). Trimming pared 2 bases from V and 12 bases from J, leaving 24 bases between. CDR3 size: 16 residues. CDR3 protein: CASSLRLDYQTKGQFF. The DNA for the CDR3 is TGTGCCAGCAGCTTAAGATTGGACTACCAAACCAAGGGGCAGTTCTTC.

This sequence joins TRBV11-2 and TRBJ2-6; possibly TRBD1 for D (5 bases). The V and J ends lost 6 bases and 4 bases respectively, with 13 bases between them. CDR1 and CDR2 (germline): SGHAT, FQNNGV. The CDR3 is made up of 15 amino acids. The CDR3 region is CASSRRVGGANVLTF. CDR3 DNA: TGTGCCAGCAGTCGCAGGGTGGGCGGGGCCAACGTCCTGACTTTC.

The chain links TRBV10-3 to TRBJ2-1; 8 bases agree with TRBD2. The germline V gene has CDR1 ENHRY and CDR2 SYGVKD. The junction had 8 bases not matched to a gene; V was cut back by 0 bases and J by 7 bases. This CDR3 has 16 residues. CDR3 sequence (DNA): TGTGCCATCAGTGAGTCGCCGGCTAGCGGGCGTAATGAGCAGTTCTTC. As protein: CAISESPASGRNEQFF.

V usage is TRBV4-3 and J usage is TRBJ2-7; TRBD1 matches at 7 bases. The CDR3 runs 14 residues. V shed 1 base, J shed 7 bases, and the junction held 7 bases outside the gene matches. From germline, CDR1 is LGHNA and CDR2 YSLEER. CDR3 amino acids: CASSQGHRGREQYF. CDR3 DNA sequence: TGCGCCAGCAGCCAAGGTCATAGGGGGCGGGAGCAGTACTTC.